The 32 T cell receptor beta chains below all came from one sample that was sequenced in a study of shared clonotypes between healthy human individuals. TCRdb's copy holds only in-frame clones and misses some; the assay was immunoSEQ multiplex PCR. The sample contains millions of clones, 90% to 95% of which appear only once. The sample taken for sequencing was naive CD4+ T cells sorted from blood. Subset defined: CD45RA+ positively selected. These receptors were taken from a man aged 18-30 years in good health.

The chain recombines TRBV5-1 with TRBJ1-1; D is unresolved. Deletions cut 0 bases from V and 4 bases from J, with 19 bases between. Per the germline V gene, CDR1 is SGHRS and CDR2 is YFSETQ. The CDR3 totals 17 residues. The CDR3 DNA follows: TGCGCCAGCAGCTTGGCAAATAAGGGAGACCGGGCCACTGAAGCTTTCTTT. Protein sequence: CASSLANKGDRATEAFF.

The CDR3 DNA is TGTGCCAGCAGTATGGCAGGGGCTGGCTATGGCTACACCTTC. It encodes CASSMAGAGYGYTF. V usage is TRBV6-6 and J usage is TRBJ1-2; D may be TRBD1 (6 bases). The V gene lost 5 bases and the J gene lost 4 bases, with 14 bases spanning the gap. CDR1 is MNHNY, CDR2 SVGAGI, per germline (reference sequence). CDR3 length: 14 residues.

As regards this clone: The sample contains more than one DNA sequence encoding this CDR3. The J gene is TRBJ1-3, the V gene TRBV30; D is unresolved. Trimming removed 1 base at V and 2 bases at J, with 9 bases between. The CDR3 is made up of 14 amino acids. Germline V lookup: CDR1 GTSNPN, CDR2 SVGIG (reference sequence). The CDR3 DNA is TGTGCCTGGAGTGGAAGAGGGACTGGAAACACCATATATTTT. It codes for CAWSGRGTGNTIYF.

This clone was detected only once. V and J are TRBV6-5 and TRBJ1-6, with D hard to call. Looked up from germline, CDR1 is MNHEY and CDR2 is SVGAGI. CDR3 length equals 16 residues. The V and J ends lost 0 bases and 8 bases respectively, with 14 bases between them. CDR3 in DNA: TGTGCCAGCAGTTACTCAAGTGGCCAAAGGGATTCACCCCTCCACTTT. Translation: CASSYSSGQRDSPLHF.

This clone was recorded only once. This CDR3 is also generated by other DNA sequences in the sample. This chain connects TRBV18 to TRBJ2-7; 8 bases fit TRBD1. CDR3 length: 14 residues. Germline loops: CDR1 KGHSH, CDR2 LQKENI. V was pared by 2 bases and J by 2 bases, with 2 bases of the junction left unmatched. CDR3 amino acids: CASSPATGAYEQYF. As DNA, the CDR3 is TGTGCCAGCTCACCAGCGACAGGGGCCTACGAGCAGTACTTC.

The CDR3 protein is CASSARTGIANTGELFF. The CDR3 DNA reads TGCGCCAGCAGCGCGAGAACAGGGATAGCGAACACCGGGGAGCTGTTTTTT. The J gene is TRBJ2-2, the V gene TRBV5-1; D may be TRBD1 (6 bases). The CDR3 runs to 17 residues. Germline CDR1 reads SGHRS; CDR2 reads YFSETQ. Deletions cut 4 bases from V and 0 bases from J, with 16 bases between.

The V and J genes are TRBV18 and TRBJ2-5; D remains ambiguous. This CDR3 region has 11 residues. V shed 4 bases and J shed 5 bases, with 5 bases lying between them. Germline V lookup: CDR1 KGHSH, CDR2 LQKENI. CDR3 in amino acids: CASSQRETQYF. DNA of the CDR3: TGTGCCAGCTCACAAAGGGAGACCCAGTACTTC.

The chain is built from TRBV27 and TRBJ2-3; 8 bases fit TRBD2. The CDR3 is 14 residues long. Germline CDR1 MNHEY, CDR2 SMNVEV (reference sequence). V was clipped by 4 bases and J by 12 bases; unmatched bases: 12. The CDR3 protein is CASSSKTGTREQYF. In DNA, the CDR3 is TGTGCCAGCAGTTCAAAGACCGGGACTAGAGAACAGTATTTT.

This chain uses TRBV6-1 with TRBJ1-5; TRBD1 matches at 7 bases. V lost 6 bases, J lost 4 bases, and 9 bases stayed unmatched. Germline CDR1 MNHNS, CDR2 SASEGT. The CDR3 sequence is 15 residues long. The CDR3 region has the DNA TGTGCCAGCAGGACCGGGACAGCTTCAAATCAGCCCCAGCATTTT. It encodes CASRTGTASNQPQHF.

The V and J genes are TRBV5-1 and TRBJ2-3, with D perhaps given as TRBD1 or TRBD2 (6 bases each). V was shortened by 3 bases and J by 0 bases, with 17 bases between the two germline ends. CDR3 length: 17 amino acids. CDR1 and CDR2 (germline): SGHRS, YFSETQ. Here the CDR3 DNA reads TGCGCCAGCAGCTGGACACACGGAGGGGGGAGCACAGATACGCAGTATTTT. Its translation: CASSWTHGGGSTDTQYF.

The rearrangement joins TRBV18 to TRBJ1-1, with 7 bases matching TRBD1. Trimming took 1 base from V and 2 from J; bases not matched to a gene: 7. The CDR3 runs to 16 residues. Germline V gives CDR1 KGHSH, CDR2 LQKENI. As DNA, the CDR3 is TGTGCCAGCTCACCACAGGGCAGGGGGTACAACACTGAAGCTTTCTTT. This gives the protein CASSPQGRGYNTEAFF.

The rearrangement joins TRBV15 to TRBJ2-6, with D uncertain. Germline CDR1 reads LNHNV; CDR2 reads YYDKDF (reference sequence). Trimming removed 1 base at V and 4 bases at J, with 11 bases between. The CDR3 consists of 16 residues. Here the CDR3 DNA reads TGTGCCACCAGCAGAGCCATAGGGCTGGGGGCCAACGTCCTGACTTTC. Protein product: CATSRAIGLGANVLTF. Supplemented by reference TRBV15 and TRBJ2-6, the full variable domain reads DAMVIQNPRYQVTQFGKPVTLSCSQTLNHNVMYWYQQKSSQAPKLLFHYYDKDFNNEADTPDNFQSRRPNTSFCFLDIRSPGLGDTAMYLCATSRAIGLGANVLTFGAGSRLTVL.

The chain uses TRBV7-9 and TRBJ1-5; perhaps TRBD1 as D (6 bases). This CDR3 region has 13 residues. V was shortened by 4 bases and J by 7 bases, with 11 bases between the two germline ends. Germline lookup yields CDR1 SEHNR and CDR2 FQNEAQ (reference sequence). In nucleotides, the CDR3 is TGTGCCAGCAGCTCAGAAGGGGGACAGCCCCAGCATTTT. The encoded protein is CASSSEGGQPQHF. Complete variable domain (other parts from reference TRBV7-9 and TRBJ1-5): DTGVSQNPRHKITKRGQNVTFRCDPISEHNRLYWYRQTLGQGPEFLTYFQNEAQLEKSRLLSDRFSAERPKGSFSTLEIQRTEQGDSAMYLCASSSEGGQPQHFGDGTRLSIL.

This chain uses TRBV29-1 with TRBJ2-5, with no clear D. This CDR3 is built from 12 residues. V lost 6 bases and J 0 bases, leaving 8 bases between the germline ends. CDR1 is SQVTM and CDR2 is ANQGSEA in the germline V gene. In DNA, the CDR3 is TGCAGCGTGAGGATGTACCAAGAGACCCAGTACTTC. As protein: CSVRMYQETQYF.

The chain uses TRBV5-4 and TRBJ2-6, with 10 nucleotides matching TRBD2. V lost 6 bases and J lost 3; bases outside the gene matches: 3. Per germline, CDR1 SGHNT and CDR2 YYREEE (reference sequence). CDR3 length: 15 amino acids. The CDR3 loop is CASTLAGGGANVLTF. The CDR3 nucleotides read TGTGCCAGCACCTTAGCGGGGGGTGGGGCCAACGTCCTGACTTTC.

This clone was observed a single time. This chain connects TRBV30 to TRBJ2-1; tentative D call: TRBD1 (5 bases). The CDR3 length is 14 residues. Germline V lookup: CDR1 GTSNPN, CDR2 SVGIG (reference sequence). The ends were cut back, 0 bases at V and 5 bases at J, with 11 bases in the middle. The chain's CDR3 is CAWSVPRAHNEQFF. CDR3 nucleotide sequence: TGTGCCTGGAGTGTACCCAGGGCTCACAATGAGCAGTTCTTC.

In DNA, the CDR3 is TGTGCCAGCAGTTTAACTAGTCTAGGCGGGGGCGAGCAGTACTTC. The encoded protein is CASSLTSLGGGEQYF. The chain recombines TRBV28 with TRBJ2-7; TRBD2 matches 7 bases. CDR3 length: 15 residues. With V trimmed by 2 bases and J by 6 bases, 10 bases remained unmatched. Germline CDR1 reads MDHEN; CDR2 reads SYDVKM.

On this clone: Other DNA sequences in the same sample also yield this CDR3. The gene calls are TRBV6-1 and TRBJ1-5; D possibly corresponds to TRBD1 (6 bases). Per germline, CDR1 MNHNS and CDR2 SASEGT. The CDR3 covers 14 residues. Trimming stripped 1 base from V and 3 bases from J, with 7 bases between. The CDR3 sequence: CASSEGQANQPQHF. CDR3 DNA: TGTGCCAGCAGTGAAGGACAGGCCAATCAGCCCCAGCATTTT.

The chain recombines TRBV6-5 with TRBJ1-4; D remains unclear. V was shortened by 9 bases and J by 1 base, with 12 bases between the two germline ends. Per the germline V gene, CDR1 is MNHEY and CDR2 is SVGAGI. This CDR3 has 14 amino acids. The CDR3 loop reads CAREVIGTNEKLFF. The CDR3 bases are TGTGCCAGAGAGGTGATCGGAACTAATGAAAAACTGTTTTTT.

In this sample, this clone turned up once. A junction boundary mismatches the germline segment, possibly from a read error. The chain has TRBV7-7 and TRBJ2-3; D is unresolved. From germline, CDR1 is SSHAT and CDR2 FNYEAQ (reference sequence). The CDR3 is 13 residues long. The CDR3 region is CASSRDNTDTQYF. The CDR3 DNA reads TGTGCTAGCAGCCGTGACAACACAGATACGCAGTATTTT.

This clone was picked up one time. The chain recombines TRBV9 with TRBJ2-3, with a possible D match to TRBD2 (5 bases). From germline, CDR1 is SGDLS and CDR2 YYNGEE. The CDR3 is 15 amino acids. Between the trimmed V and J ends, which lost 0 bases and 3 bases, there was a span of 11 bases. The CDR3 DNA reads as TGTGCCAGCAGCGTAGCTGCCCGGAGGACAGATACGCAGTATTTT. Translated: CASSVAARRTDTQYF.

The chain uses TRBV9 and TRBJ2-1; D tentatively reads TRBD1 or TRBD2 (5 bases each). Per germline, CDR1 SGDLS and CDR2 YYNGEE. Trimming stripped 4 bases from V and 7 bases from J, with 21 bases between. The CDR3 length is 16 residues. The CDR3 DNA is TGTGCCAGCAGCCGGGATGGGGAGTTTAAGGGGAATGAGCAGTTCTTC. Residues: CASSRDGEFKGNEQFF.

The chain combines TRBV10-3 with TRBJ1-4; 10 positions agree with TRBD1. The CDR3 spans 13 residues. Per the germline V gene, CDR1 is ENHRY and CDR2 is SYGVKD. The J segment lost 8 bases and the V segment lost 6 bases, leaving 3 bases of the junction unmatched. As DNA, the CDR3 is TGTGCCATCAGACCGGGACAGGGGGAAAAACTGTTTTTT. This codes for CAIRPGQGEKLFF.

The J gene is TRBJ2-5, the V gene TRBV20-1; D remains unclear. Germline values: CDR1 DFQATT, CDR2 SNEGSKA (reference sequence). This CDR3 comprises 11 residues. Between the trimmed V and J ends, which lost 4 bases and 7 bases, there was a span of 10 bases. CDR3 residues: CSATPTATQYF. The CDR3 DNA reads TGCAGTGCTACCCCTACCGCGACCCAGTACTTC.

This clone was seen only once. This sequence joins TRBV4-1 and TRBJ1-2; TRBD1 matches at 10 bases. CDR1 and CDR2 from the germline V gene are MGHRA and YSYEKL. The junction had 12 bases not matched to a gene; V was cut back by 4 bases and J by 10 bases. The CDR3 runs 15 residues. CDR3 coding DNA: TGCGCCAGCAGCCCCGGACAGGGGGACCCCTCCCACTACACCTTC. Encoded protein: CASSPGQGDPSHYTF.

This sequence joins TRBV5-3 and TRBJ2-5; D call uncertain. TRBV5-3 qualifies as an ORF whose function is uncertain. The germline V and J ends were trimmed by 4 bases and 10 bases, with 11 bases remaining between them. The CDR3 runs 11 residues. In DNA, the CDR3 is TGTGCCAGAAGCCCGGAGATCGACCAGTACTTC. Translated, it gives CARSPEIDQYF.

The chain carries TRBV30 and TRBJ2-1; 10 nucleotides match TRBD2. Germline V lookup: CDR1 GTSNPN, CDR2 SVGIG (reference sequence). Losses at the gene ends were 7 bases for V and 6 bases for J; bases not matched to a gene: 6. The CDR3 is made up of 13 amino acids. The CDR3 DNA is TGTGCCTATCTAGCGGGAGTCGTCAATGAGCAGTTCTTC. Translation gives CAYLAGVVNEQFF. Full variable domain (outside the CDR3, taken from reference TRBV30 and TRBJ2-1): SQTIHQWPATLVQPVGSPLSLECTVEGTSNPNLYWYRQAAGRGLQLLFYSVGIGQISSEVPQNLSASRPQDRQFILSSKKLLLSDSGFYLCAYLAGVVNEQFFGPGTRLTVL.

V gene TRBV7-2 combines with J gene TRBJ2-7, with 8 bases matching TRBD2. This CDR3 is built from 15 residues. Per the germline V gene, CDR1 is SGHTA and CDR2 is FQGNSA. The junction had 7 bases not matched to a gene; V was cut back by 5 bases and J by 1 base. The CDR3 loop reads CASSPYLAGSYEQYF. The CDR3 nucleotides are TGTGCCAGCAGCCCGTATCTAGCGGGTTCCTACGAGCAGTACTTC.

This clone was seen a single time. The chain links TRBV2 to TRBJ2-7; possible D gene TRBD2, 6 bases. CDR3 length: 14 residues. The germline V gene encodes CDR1 SNHLY and CDR2 FYNNEI. Trimming shortened V by 7 bases and J by 2 bases, and 15 bases separated the two germline ends. The CDR3 loop is CASNKLGGTYEQYF. In DNA form, the CDR3 reads TGTGCCAGCAACAAGCTCGGGGGTACCTACGAGCAGTACTTC.

The gene calls are TRBV11-2 and TRBJ2-2; D gene uncertain. V was pared by 5 bases and J by 5 bases, with 9 bases between. The CDR3 sequence is 13 residues long. Germline V gene data show CDR1 as SGHAT and CDR2 as FQNNGV. In DNA, the CDR3 is TGTGCCAGCAGCCCCCGAACGACCGGGGAGCTGTTTTTT. Amino acid sequence: CASSPRTTGELFF.

The J gene is TRBJ1-1, the V gene TRBV19; D perhaps matches TRBD1 (5 bases). Trimming cost V 9 bases and J 2 bases, with 19 bases left between them. Germline V gene data show CDR1 as LNHDA and CDR2 as SQIVND (reference sequence). This CDR3 comprises 15 residues. CDR3 in amino acids: CASESLGEPNTEAFF. CDR3 DNA: TGTGCCAGCGAGTCCTTGGGGGAGCCTAACACTGAAGCTTTCTTT.

The CDR3 region is CASSPPGIATDTQYF. The CDR3 coding sequence is TGTGCCAGCTCTCCCCCCGGGATCGCCACAGATACGCAGTATTTT. The chain couples TRBV18 to TRBJ2-3; D is perhaps TRBD2 (5 bases). Deletions cut 6 bases from V and 2 bases from J, with 15 bases between. Germline values: CDR1 KGHSH, CDR2 LQKENI. This CDR3 region has 15 residues.